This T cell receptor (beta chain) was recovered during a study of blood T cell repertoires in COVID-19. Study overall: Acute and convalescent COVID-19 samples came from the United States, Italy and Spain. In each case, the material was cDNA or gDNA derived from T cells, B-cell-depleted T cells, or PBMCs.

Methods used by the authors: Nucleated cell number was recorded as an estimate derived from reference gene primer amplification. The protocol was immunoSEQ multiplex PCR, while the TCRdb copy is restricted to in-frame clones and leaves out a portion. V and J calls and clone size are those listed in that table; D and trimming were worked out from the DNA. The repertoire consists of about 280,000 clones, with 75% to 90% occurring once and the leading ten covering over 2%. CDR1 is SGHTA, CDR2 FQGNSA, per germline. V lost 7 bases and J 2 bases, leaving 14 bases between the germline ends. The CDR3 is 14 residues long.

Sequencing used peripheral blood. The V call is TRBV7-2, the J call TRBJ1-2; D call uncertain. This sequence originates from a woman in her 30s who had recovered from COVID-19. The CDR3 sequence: CASTQNPQNYGYTF. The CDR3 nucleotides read TGTGCCAGCACCCAAAATCCCCAGAACTATGGCTACACCTTC.